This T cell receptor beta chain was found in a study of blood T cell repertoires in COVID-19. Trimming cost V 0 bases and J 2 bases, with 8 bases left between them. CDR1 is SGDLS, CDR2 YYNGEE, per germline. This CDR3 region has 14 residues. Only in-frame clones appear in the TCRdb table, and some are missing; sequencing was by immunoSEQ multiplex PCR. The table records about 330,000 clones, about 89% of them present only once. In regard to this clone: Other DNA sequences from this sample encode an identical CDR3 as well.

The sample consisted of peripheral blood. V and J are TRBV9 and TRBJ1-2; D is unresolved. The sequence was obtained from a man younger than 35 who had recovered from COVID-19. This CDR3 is CASSVASANYGYTF. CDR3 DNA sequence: TGTGCCAGCAGCGTAGCTTCAGCGAACTATGGCTACACCTTC.